This T cell receptor (beta chain) was sequenced during a study of cytomegalovirus exposure and HLA in healthy donors. Study conclusions and caveats: The classifier reportedly diagnosed cytomegalovirus status with high sensitivity and specificity. The study assumed roughly uniform donor sequencing depth for presence/absence analyses. Researchers reported that three CMV-associated chains were confirmed in vitro as CMV antigen-specific.

CDR3 length equals 12 residues. The germline gives CDR1 SEHNR, CDR2 FQNEAQ (reference sequence). As for this clone: No antigen is known for it. The junction and the germline gene differ at one end; a read error may be behind it.

Vbeta (60) and Jbeta (13) primers were used in the PCR. Repertoires were generated with immunoSEQ multiplex PCR, while TCRdb's copy carries only in-frame clones and drops some. This sample has about 170,000 clones, with just under 80% found just once. The sample was PBMCs. The TCR comes from a woman aged 45-60 years in good health and CMV-seropositive. The rearrangement joins TRBV7-9 to TRBJ2-1; D unresolved. For the CDR3, the DNA is TGTTCCAGCAGCTTAGTGTCGGTAGCGCAGTTCTTC. Translated, it gives CSSSLVSVAQFF.